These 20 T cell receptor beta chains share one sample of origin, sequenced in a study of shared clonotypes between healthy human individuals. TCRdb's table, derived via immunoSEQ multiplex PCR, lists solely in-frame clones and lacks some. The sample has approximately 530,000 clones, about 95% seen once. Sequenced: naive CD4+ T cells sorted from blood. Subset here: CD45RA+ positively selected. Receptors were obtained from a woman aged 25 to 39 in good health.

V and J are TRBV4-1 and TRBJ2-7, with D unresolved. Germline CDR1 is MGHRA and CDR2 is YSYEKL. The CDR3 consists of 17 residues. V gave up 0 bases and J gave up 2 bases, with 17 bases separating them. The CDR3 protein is CASSQEIACLITYEQYF. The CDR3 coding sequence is TGCGCCAGCAGCCAAGAGATTGCTTGTCTAATCACCTACGAGCAGTACTTC.

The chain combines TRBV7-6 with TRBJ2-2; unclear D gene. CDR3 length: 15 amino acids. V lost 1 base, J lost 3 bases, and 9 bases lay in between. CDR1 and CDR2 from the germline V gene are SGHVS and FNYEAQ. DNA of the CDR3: TGTGCCAGCAGCTTAGTTCCTGGGTACACCGGGGAGCTGTTTTTT. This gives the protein CASSLVPGYTGELFF.

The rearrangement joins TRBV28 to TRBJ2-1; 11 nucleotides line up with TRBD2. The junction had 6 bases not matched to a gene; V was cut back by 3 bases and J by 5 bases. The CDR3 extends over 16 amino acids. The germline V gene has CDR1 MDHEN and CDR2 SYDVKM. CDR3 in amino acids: CASSFLSGRGNNEQFF. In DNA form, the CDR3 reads TGTGCCAGCAGTTTCCTTAGCGGGAGGGGAAACAATGAGCAGTTCTTC.

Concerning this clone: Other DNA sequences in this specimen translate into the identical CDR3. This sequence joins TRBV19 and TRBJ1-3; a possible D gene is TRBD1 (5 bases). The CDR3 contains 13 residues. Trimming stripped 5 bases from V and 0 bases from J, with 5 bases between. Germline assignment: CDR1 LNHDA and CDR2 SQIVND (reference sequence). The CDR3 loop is CASSDSSGNTIYF. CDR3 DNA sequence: TGTGCCAGTAGTGACAGCTCTGGAAACACCATATATTTT. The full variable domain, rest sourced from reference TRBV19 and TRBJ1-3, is DGGITQSPKYLFRKEGQNVTLSCEQNLNHDAMYWYRQDPGQGLRLIYYSQIVNDFQKGDIAEGYSVSREKKESFPLTVTSAQKNPTAFYLCASSDSSGNTIYFGEGSWLTVV.

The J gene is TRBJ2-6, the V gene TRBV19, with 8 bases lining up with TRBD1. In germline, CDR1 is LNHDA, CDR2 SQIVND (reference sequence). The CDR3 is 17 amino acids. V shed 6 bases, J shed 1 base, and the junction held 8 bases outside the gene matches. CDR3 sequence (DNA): TGTGCCAGTAGCGCACAGGGGGTAATATCTGGGGCCAACGTCCTGACTTTC. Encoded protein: CASSAQGVISGANVLTF.

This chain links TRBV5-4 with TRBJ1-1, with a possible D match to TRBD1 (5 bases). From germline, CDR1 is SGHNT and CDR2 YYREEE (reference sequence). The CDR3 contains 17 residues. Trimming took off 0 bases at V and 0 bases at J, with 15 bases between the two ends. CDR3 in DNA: TGTGCCAGCAGCTTGGCCTTAGGACACGATATGAACACTGAAGCTTTCTTT. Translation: CASSLALGHDMNTEAFF. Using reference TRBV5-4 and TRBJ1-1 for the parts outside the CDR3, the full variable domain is ETGVTQSPTHLIKTRGQQVTLRCSSQSGHNTVSWYQQALGQGPQFIFQYYREEENGRGNFPPRFSGLQFPNYSSELNVNALELDDSALYLCASSLALGHDMNTEAFFGQGTRLTVV.

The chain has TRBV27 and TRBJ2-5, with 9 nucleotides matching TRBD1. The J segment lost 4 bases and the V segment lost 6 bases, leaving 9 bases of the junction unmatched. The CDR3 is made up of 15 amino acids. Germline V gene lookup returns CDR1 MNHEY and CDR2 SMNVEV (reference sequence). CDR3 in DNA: TGTGCCAGCAGCCCCCCGGGACAGGGATTAGAGACCCAGTACTTC. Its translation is CASSPPGQGLETQYF.

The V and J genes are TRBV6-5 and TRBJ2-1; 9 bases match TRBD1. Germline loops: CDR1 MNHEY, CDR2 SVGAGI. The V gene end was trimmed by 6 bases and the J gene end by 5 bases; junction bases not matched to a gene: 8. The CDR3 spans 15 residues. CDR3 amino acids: CASSKDRGENNEQFF. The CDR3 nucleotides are TGTGCCAGCAGCAAGGACAGGGGCGAAAACAATGAGCAGTTCTTC.

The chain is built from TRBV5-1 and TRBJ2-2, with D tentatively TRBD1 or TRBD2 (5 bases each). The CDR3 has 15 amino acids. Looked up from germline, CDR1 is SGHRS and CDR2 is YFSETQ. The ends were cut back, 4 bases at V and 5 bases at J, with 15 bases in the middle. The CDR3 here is CASSPPGRVTGELFF. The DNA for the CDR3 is TGCGCCAGCAGCCCTCCGGGACGAGTAACCGGGGAGCTGTTTTTT.

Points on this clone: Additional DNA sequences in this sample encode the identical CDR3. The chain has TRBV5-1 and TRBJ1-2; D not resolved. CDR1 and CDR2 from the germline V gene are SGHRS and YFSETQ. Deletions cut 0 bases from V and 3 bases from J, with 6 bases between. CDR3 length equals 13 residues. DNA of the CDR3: TGCGCCAGCAGCTTGGAGGGAGACTATGGCTACACCTTC. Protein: CASSLEGDYGYTF.

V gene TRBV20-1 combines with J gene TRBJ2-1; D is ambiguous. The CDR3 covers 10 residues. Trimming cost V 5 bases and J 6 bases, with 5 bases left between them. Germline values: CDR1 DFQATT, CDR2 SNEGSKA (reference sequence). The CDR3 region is CSAAGNEQFF. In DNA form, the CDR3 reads TGCAGTGCTGCCGGCAATGAGCAGTTCTTC.

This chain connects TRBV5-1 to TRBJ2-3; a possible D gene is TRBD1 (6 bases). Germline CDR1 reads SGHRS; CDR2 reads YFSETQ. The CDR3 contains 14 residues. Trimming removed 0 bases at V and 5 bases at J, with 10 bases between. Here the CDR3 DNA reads TGCGCCAGCAGCTTGGGACAGGAAGGAGATACGCAGTATTTT. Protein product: CASSLGQEGDTQYF. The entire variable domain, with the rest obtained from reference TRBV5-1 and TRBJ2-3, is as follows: KAGVTQTPRYLIKTRGQQVTLSCSPISGHRSVSWYQQTPGQGLQFLFEYFSETQRNKGNFPGRFSGRQFSNSRSEMNVSTLELGDSALYLCASSLGQEGDTQYFGPGTRLTVL.

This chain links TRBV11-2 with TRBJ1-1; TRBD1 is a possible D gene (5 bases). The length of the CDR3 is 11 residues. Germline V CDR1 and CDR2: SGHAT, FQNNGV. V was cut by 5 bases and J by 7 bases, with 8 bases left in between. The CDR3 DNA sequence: TGTGCCAGCAGCAGAACAGGTGAAGCTTTCTTT. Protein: CASSRTGEAFF. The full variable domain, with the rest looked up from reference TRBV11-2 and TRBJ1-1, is EAGVAQSPRYKIIEKRQSVAFWCNPISGHATLYWYQQILGQGPKLLIQFQNNGVVDDSQLPKDRFSAERLKGVDSTLKIQPAKLEDSAVYLCASSRTGEAFFGQGTRLTVV.

As DNA, the CDR3 is TGCGCCAGTCTATGGGGAGCGGGTAGCACAGATACGCAGTATTTT. It encodes CASLWGAGSTDTQYF. This sequence joins TRBV5-1 and TRBJ2-3; D perhaps matches TRBD2 (6 bases). Per the germline V gene, CDR1 is SGHRS and CDR2 is YFSETQ. V lost 8 bases, J lost 0 bases, and 16 bases lay in between. This CDR3 is 15 amino acids long.

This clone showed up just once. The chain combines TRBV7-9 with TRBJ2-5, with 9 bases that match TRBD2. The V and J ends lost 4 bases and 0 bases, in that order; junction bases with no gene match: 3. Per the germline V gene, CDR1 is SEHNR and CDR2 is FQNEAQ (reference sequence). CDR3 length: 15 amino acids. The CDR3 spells CASSSAGGYQETQYF. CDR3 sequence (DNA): TGTGCCAGCAGCTCTGCGGGGGGGTACCAAGAGACCCAGTACTTC.

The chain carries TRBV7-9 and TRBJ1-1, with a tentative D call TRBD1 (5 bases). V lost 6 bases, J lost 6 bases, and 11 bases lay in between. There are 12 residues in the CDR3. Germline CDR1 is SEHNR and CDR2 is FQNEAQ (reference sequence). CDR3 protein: CASRPGIPEAFF. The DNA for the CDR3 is TGTGCCAGCAGGCCAGGGATACCTGAAGCTTTCTTT.

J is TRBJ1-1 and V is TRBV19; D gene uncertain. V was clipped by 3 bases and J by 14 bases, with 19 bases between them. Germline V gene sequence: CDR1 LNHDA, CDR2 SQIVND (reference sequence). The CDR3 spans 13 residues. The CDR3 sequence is CASSIGLGSGRFF. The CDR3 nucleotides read TGTGCCAGTAGTATTGGCCTTGGCTCGGGGAGGTTCTTT.

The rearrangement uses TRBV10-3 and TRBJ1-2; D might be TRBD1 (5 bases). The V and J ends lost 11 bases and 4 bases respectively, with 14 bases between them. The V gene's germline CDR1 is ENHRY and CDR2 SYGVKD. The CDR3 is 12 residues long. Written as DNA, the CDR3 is TGTGCCGTAATCGGGACGGTCTATGGCTACACCTTC. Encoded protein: CAVIGTVYGYTF.

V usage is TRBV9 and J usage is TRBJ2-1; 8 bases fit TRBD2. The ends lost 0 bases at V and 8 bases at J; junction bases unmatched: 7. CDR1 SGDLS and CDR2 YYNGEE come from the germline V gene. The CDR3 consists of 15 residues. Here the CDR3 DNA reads TGTGCCAGCAGCGTAGTTCCACGGGAGGGCCATGAGCAGTTCTTC. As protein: CASSVVPREGHEQFF.

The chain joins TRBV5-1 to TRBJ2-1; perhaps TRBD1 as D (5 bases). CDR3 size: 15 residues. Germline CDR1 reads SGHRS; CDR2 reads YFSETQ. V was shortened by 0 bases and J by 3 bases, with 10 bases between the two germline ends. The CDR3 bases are TGCGCCAGCAGCTTGGAGGGCACAGGCTACAATGAGCAGTTCTTC. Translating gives CASSLEGTGYNEQFF. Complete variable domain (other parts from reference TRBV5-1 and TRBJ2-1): KAGVTQTPRYLIKTRGQQVTLSCSPISGHRSVSWYQQTPGQGLQFLFEYFSETQRNKGNFPGRFSGRQFSNSRSEMNVSTLELGDSALYLCASSLEGTGYNEQFFGPGTRLTVL.